Listed below are T cell receptor beta chains from one sample, sequenced in a study of blood T cell repertoires in COVID-19. Produced via immunoSEQ multiplex PCR; TCRdb's table is partial and in-frame only. The profile shows some 170,000 clones, around 90% of them singletons. Sequencing was carried out using peripheral blood. The receptors were gathered from a man between 60 and 75 years old with active or convalescent COVID-19. CDR3s include the opening cysteine and the closing phenylalanine or tryptophan. A D gene is named only where the DNA matches it firmly. A clone size is listed for some rows: how often the clone was seen (once, few, many), or a class if it is expanded.

V	size	J	D	DNA	CDR3
TRBV18	once	TRBJ1-5	TRBD1	TGTGCCAGCTCACTCGCCGGGACAGGAGATCAGCCCCAGCATTTT	CASSLAGTGDQPQHF
TRBV11-2	once	TRBJ2-3	TRBD1	TGTGCCAGCAGCTCCGTAGGGGACAGGGCTCCGGGTACGCAGTATTTT	CASSSVGDRAPGTQYF
TRBV7-6	once	TRBJ2-1	TRBD2	TGTGCCAGCAGCACCGGACTAGAAGGCTATAATGAGCAGTTCTTC	CASSTGLEGYNEQFF
TRBV7-9	.	TRBJ1-2	TRBD1	TGTGCCAGCAGCTTGAGACAGGGGGCTGACTATGGCTACACCTTC	CASSLRQGADYGYTF
TRBV25-1	.	TRBJ2-7	.	TGTGCCAGCAGTGAATATTGGCGGGAACTGCACGAGCAGTACTTC	CASSEYWRELHEQYF
TRBV4-1	once	TRBJ1-5	.	TGCGCCAGCAGCCCAGGGCTGGGTCCGAACACCCCTAGCAATCAGCCCCAGCATTTT	CASSPGLGPNTPSNQPQHF
TRBV6-1	.	TRBJ2-1	TRBD2	TGTGCCAGCAGTGACCCGGCTAGCGGGAGCTACAATGAGCAGTTCTTC	CASSDPASGSYNEQFF
TRBV19	once	TRBJ1-5	TRBD1	TGTGCCAGTAGAGACAGGGGGAATCAGCCCCAGCATTTT	CASRDRGNQPQHF
TRBV11-3	.	TRBJ2-3	TRBD2	TGTGCCAGCAGCTTAAGGGGACTAGCTGGCACAGATACGCAGTATTTT	CASSLRGLAGTDTQYF
TRBV24-1	.	TRBJ2-1	TRBD2	TGTGCCACGCAGCGGGGGGGCTTCAATGAGCAGTTCTTC	CATQRGGFNEQFF
TRBV7-9	few	TRBJ2-7	TRBD2	TGTGCCAGCAGCTTTGTCACTAGCGATGCCTACGAGCAGTACTTC	CASSFVTSDAYEQYF
TRBV2	.	TRBJ1-3	TRBD1	TGTGCCAGCAGCCGGACAGGCCGAGAAGTTTACTCTGGAAACACCATATATTTT	CASSRTGREVYSGNTIYF
TRBV2	few	TRBJ2-1	.	TGTGCCAGCACAATGACAGTTGAGCAGTTCTTC	CASTMTVEQFF
TRBV25-1	.	TRBJ2-1	TRBD1	TGTGCCAGCGGGACAGGGGGTATCTACAATGAGCAGTTCTTC	CASGTGGIYNEQFF
TRBV5-4	.	TRBJ2-2	.	TGTGCCAGCAGCTTGGCCGGGGGCGGGGAGCTGTTTTTT	CASSLAGGGELFF
TRBV19	few	TRBJ1-3	.	TGTGCCAGTAGTCTAGGACAAGGATACGGAAACACCATATATTTT	CASSLGQGYGNTIYF